The rows below give T cell receptor beta chains drawn from one sample of a study of CD8 T cells in Susac syndrome. TCRdb processed the immunoSEQ multiplex PCR reads anew with MiXCR; each CDR3 protein has one entry. The sample contains hundreds of thousands of distinct CDR3 sequences, about 95% of which appear only once. The sequencing input was CD4+ T cells from PBMCs. The origin of the receptors is a human donor with multiple sclerosis. Both conserved end residues are part of each CDR3. Fields, in order: V gene, D gene, J gene, clone size, CDR3 DNA, CDR3 protein. A D gene is named only where the DNA matches it firmly. For some rows the clone size is stated as once, few or many, or as a class when expanded; others skip it.

v_gene: TRBV7-9; d_gene: NA; j_gene: TRBJ1-1; abundance: once; CDR3nt: TGTGCCAGCAGCGAACGTGACACTGAAGCTTTCTTT; CDR3aa: CASSERDTEAFF
v_gene: TRBV3-1; d_gene: NA; j_gene: TRBJ2-4; abundance: NA; CDR3nt: TGTGCCAGCAGCCAGCGGGGCACCAAAAACATTCAGTACTTC; CDR3aa: CASSQRGTKNIQYF
v_gene: TRBV3-1; d_gene: TRBD2; j_gene: TRBJ2-5; abundance: NA; CDR3nt: TGTGCCAGCAGCCAAGCTAGCGGGGGCCAAGAGACCCAGTACTTC; CDR3aa: CASSQASGGQETQYF
v_gene: TRBV9; d_gene: TRBD2; j_gene: TRBJ2-2; abundance: NA; CDR3nt: TGTGCCAGCAGCGCCCGACTAGCGGGAGAGCTAGGGGAGCTGTTTTTT; CDR3aa: CASSARLAGELGELFF
v_gene: TRBV12-3/TRBV12-4; d_gene: NA; j_gene: TRBJ1-2; abundance: once; CDR3nt: TGTGCCAGCAGTTTACCCCTTGCGGCCGCCGGCTACACCTTC; CDR3aa: CASSLPLAAAGYTF
v_gene: TRBV10-3; d_gene: NA; j_gene: TRBJ1-1; abundance: NA; CDR3nt: TGTGCCATCAGTGAGTCAGGCAGGGCGGCTGAAGCTTTCTTT; CDR3aa: CAISESGRAAEAFF
v_gene: TRBV3-1; d_gene: TRBD2; j_gene: TRBJ2-7; abundance: NA; CDR3nt: TGTGCCAGCAGCCAATCCGGGACTAGCGGCTCCTACGAGCAGTACTTC; CDR3aa: CASSQSGTSGSYEQYF
v_gene: TRBV20-1; d_gene: TRBD1; j_gene: TRBJ2-7; abundance: NA; CDR3nt: TGCAGTGCCAGGGACAGAACCCGCTACGAGCAGTACTTC; CDR3aa: CSARDRTRYEQYF
v_gene: TRBV18; d_gene: NA; j_gene: TRBJ2-7; abundance: NA; CDR3nt: TGTGCCAGCTCCCCAACCGGCCCCGAGCAGTACTTC; CDR3aa: CASSPTGPEQYF
v_gene: TRBV20-1; d_gene: TRBD1; j_gene: TRBJ2-3; abundance: NA; CDR3nt: TGCAGTGCTGGCAATCGGGACAGGGGCACAGATACGCAGTATTTT; CDR3aa: CSAGNRDRGTDTQYF
v_gene: TRBV29-1; d_gene: NA; j_gene: TRBJ2-5; abundance: once; CDR3nt: TGCAGCGCCACGTCGGGGGCGACCCAAGAGACCCAGTACTTC; CDR3aa: CSATSGATQETQYF
v_gene: TRBV20-1; d_gene: TRBD1; j_gene: TRBJ1-5; abundance: NA; CDR3nt: TGCAGTGCTAGTGGGACAGGGGCTGGATTTCGCAATCAGCCCCAGCATTTT; CDR3aa: CSASGTGAGFRNQPQHF
v_gene: TRBV5-4; d_gene: NA; j_gene: TRBJ2-1; abundance: NA; CDR3nt: TGTGCCAGCAGGATGACAGGATGGAATGAGCAGTTCTTC; CDR3aa: CASRMTGWNEQFF
v_gene: TRBV30; d_gene: TRBD1; j_gene: TRBJ2-3; abundance: NA; CDR3nt: TGTGCCTCACACAGGGGGCACACAGATACGCAGTATTTT; CDR3aa: CASHRGHTDTQYF
v_gene: TRBV2; d_gene: NA; j_gene: TRBJ2-2; abundance: NA; CDR3nt: TGTGCCAGCAAGTTCACAACCCTCCCCACCGGGGAGCTGTTTTTT; CDR3aa: CASKFTTLPTGELFF
v_gene: TRBV20-1; d_gene: NA; j_gene: TRBJ2-5; abundance: NA; CDR3nt: TGCAGTGCTAGGCCGAAGACGGGGGAGACCCAGTACTTC; CDR3aa: CSARPKTGETQYF
v_gene: TRBV12-3/TRBV12-4; d_gene: TRBD1; j_gene: TRBJ1-2; abundance: NA; CDR3nt: TGTGCCAGCAGTTCAGGACAGGCGAACTATGGCTACACCTTC; CDR3aa: CASSSGQANYGYTF
v_gene: TRBV29-1; d_gene: TRBD1; j_gene: TRBJ2-2; abundance: once; CDR3nt: TGCAGCGTCAGGACAGGGAGAACCGGGGAGCTGTTTTTT; CDR3aa: CSVRTGRTGELFF
v_gene: TRBV11-2; d_gene: TRBD2; j_gene: TRBJ2-7; abundance: NA; CDR3nt: TGTGCCAGCAGCCCCAACAGCGGGAGGGAATACGAGCAGTACTTC; CDR3aa: CASSPNSGREYEQYF
v_gene: TRBV6-1; d_gene: NA; j_gene: TRBJ2-5; abundance: NA; CDR3nt: TGTGCCAGCAGTGGGCCCCAAGAGACCCAGTACTTC; CDR3aa: CASSGPQETQYF
v_gene: TRBV6-4; d_gene: NA; j_gene: TRBJ2-3; abundance: NA; CDR3nt: TGTGCCAGCAGTGAAGGCAGTATAAGCGATACGCAGTATTTT; CDR3aa: CASSEGSISDTQYF
v_gene: TRBV5-6; d_gene: TRBD2; j_gene: TRBJ2-1; abundance: once; CDR3nt: TGTGCCAGCAGCCGTCCTGCGGGAGGGCCGTCGAGGTACAATGAGCAGTTCTTC; CDR3aa: CASSRPAGGPSRYNEQFF
v_gene: TRBV27; d_gene: NA; j_gene: TRBJ1-6; abundance: NA; CDR3nt: TGTGCCAGCAGTTTGGGACTGCGTTATAATTCACCCCTCCACTTT; CDR3aa: CASSLGLRYNSPLHF
v_gene: TRBV25-1; d_gene: NA; j_gene: TRBJ2-4; abundance: NA; CDR3nt: TGTGCCAGCAGTGATACCCCAGGGCTCGGCAAAAACATTCAGTACTTC; CDR3aa: CASSDTPGLGKNIQYF
v_gene: TRBV7-2; d_gene: NA; j_gene: TRBJ1-1; abundance: NA; CDR3nt: TGTGCCAGCAGCTTGGGGCCGGGACCTTTGAACACTGAAGCTTTCTTT; CDR3aa: CASSLGPGPLNTEAFF
v_gene: TRBV5-4; d_gene: NA; j_gene: TRBJ2-1; abundance: few; CDR3nt: TGTGCCAGCAGCGGCGACACTAGCTCCTACAATGAGCAGTTCTTC; CDR3aa: CASSGDTSSYNEQFF
v_gene: TRBV6-2/TRBV6-3; d_gene: TRBD2; j_gene: TRBJ2-1; abundance: NA; CDR3nt: TGTGCCAGTACTAGCGGGGGAAGTCCTTTTCGCAATGAGCAGTTCTTC; CDR3aa: CASTSGGSPFRNEQFF
v_gene: TRBV19; d_gene: TRBD2; j_gene: TRBJ2-3; abundance: NA; CDR3nt: TGTGCCAGTAGTGTCGGACTAGCGGGAGCAGATACGCAGTATTTT; CDR3aa: CASSVGLAGADTQYF
v_gene: TRBV18; d_gene: TRBD1; j_gene: TRBJ2-7; abundance: NA; CDR3nt: TGTGCCAGCTCACTAACGGGACAGCCATACGAGCAGTACTTC; CDR3aa: CASSLTGQPYEQYF
v_gene: TRBV27; d_gene: TRBD2; j_gene: TRBJ2-4; abundance: NA; CDR3nt: TGTGCCAGCAGTTTTGCGGGAGCGGCCAAAAACATTCAGTACTTC; CDR3aa: CASSFAGAAKNIQYF
v_gene: TRBV20-1; d_gene: NA; j_gene: TRBJ2-5; abundance: NA; CDR3nt: TGCAGTGTTGCCAGCGGTGTTACCCGGTACTTC; CDR3aa: CSVASGVTRYF
v_gene: TRBV28; d_gene: NA; j_gene: TRBJ1-1; abundance: NA; CDR3nt: TGTGCCGCGAAAGAGGGGGGGAACACTGAAGCTTTCTTT; CDR3aa: CAAKEGGNTEAFF
v_gene: TRBV5-4; d_gene: TRBD2; j_gene: TRBJ2-1; abundance: NA; CDR3nt: TGTGCCAGCAGACGGACTAGCGGGAGTGTGCATGAGCAGTTCTTC; CDR3aa: CASRRTSGSVHEQFF
v_gene: TRBV7-7; d_gene: TRBD2; j_gene: TRBJ2-1; abundance: NA; CDR3nt: TGTGCTAGCAGCCTAACTAGCGTGGGCTACAATGAGCAGTTCTTC; CDR3aa: CASSLTSVGYNEQFF
v_gene: TRBV5-4; d_gene: NA; j_gene: TRBJ2-3; abundance: NA; CDR3nt: TGTGCCAGCAGCCCCGGGGGACCTAGCACAGATACGCAGTATTTT; CDR3aa: CASSPGGPSTDTQYF
v_gene: TRBV29-1; d_gene: TRBD2; j_gene: TRBJ2-4; abundance: NA; CDR3nt: TGCAGCGGCGGGACTAGCGGGAAAAACATTCAGTACTTC; CDR3aa: CSGGTSGKNIQYF
v_gene: TRBV9; d_gene: NA; j_gene: TRBJ2-1; abundance: NA; CDR3nt: TGTGCCAGCAGCGTAGATACAGGAGTCCTCCCCAATGAGCAGTTCTTC; CDR3aa: CASSVDTGVLPNEQFF
v_gene: TRBV29-1; d_gene: TRBD1; j_gene: TRBJ2-3; abundance: once; CDR3nt: TGCAGCGTTGATCTCCCGGGACAGGGGGAATTCACAGATACGCAGTATTTT; CDR3aa: CSVDLPGQGEFTDTQYF
v_gene: TRBV20-1; d_gene: NA; j_gene: TRBJ2-7; abundance: once; CDR3nt: TGCAGTGCTCAGCGCGAGGCCTACGAGCAGTACTTC; CDR3aa: CSAQREAYEQYF
v_gene: TRBV29-1; d_gene: NA; j_gene: TRBJ1-2; abundance: NA; CDR3nt: TGCAGCGTTGAAGGACAGCTGAAGGGTTATGGCTACACCTTC; CDR3aa: CSVEGQLKGYGYTF
v_gene: TRBV29-1; d_gene: NA; j_gene: TRBJ2-7; abundance: NA; CDR3nt: TGCAGCGTTGTCAGCACTGCGCCCCCGTACTTC; CDR3aa: CSVVSTAPPYF
v_gene: TRBV12-3/TRBV12-4; d_gene: NA; j_gene: TRBJ2-2; abundance: NA; CDR3nt: TGTGCCAGCAGTCAGCTCTCTGGGGGAGAGGTGTTTTTT; CDR3aa: CASSQLSGGEVFF
v_gene: TRBV29-1; d_gene: NA; j_gene: TRBJ1-1; abundance: NA; CDR3nt: TGCAGCGTTGAATCCGTGCTTCGGGTAAACACTGAAGCTTTCTTT; CDR3aa: CSVESVLRVNTEAFF
v_gene: TRBV3-1; d_gene: NA; j_gene: TRBJ1-1; abundance: NA; CDR3nt: TGTGCCAGCAGCCAAGAGCGAGGGTGGGTCACTGAAGCTTTCTTT; CDR3aa: CASSQERGWVTEAFF
v_gene: TRBV20-1; d_gene: TRBD1; j_gene: TRBJ1-5; abundance: NA; CDR3nt: TGCAGTGCTATAACGGCAGGGGGTAGCAATCAGCCCCAGCATTTT; CDR3aa: CSAITAGGSNQPQHF
v_gene: TRBV19; d_gene: NA; j_gene: TRBJ1-2; abundance: NA; CDR3nt: TGTGCCGGAAAAGATTCTACGGACAGATCTAACTATGGCTACACCTTC; CDR3aa: CAGKDSTDRSNYGYTF
v_gene: TRBV4-1; d_gene: NA; j_gene: TRBJ1-2; abundance: NA; CDR3nt: TGCGCCAGCAGCCAAGAGATCTTCTCCCCTTATGGCTACACCTTC; CDR3aa: CASSQEIFSPYGYTF
v_gene: TRBV29-1; d_gene: TRBD2; j_gene: TRBJ2-1; abundance: NA; CDR3nt: TGCAGCGCCCGAGCGGGAGGGCCGGTGATTGAGCAGTTCTTC; CDR3aa: CSARAGGPVIEQFF
v_gene: TRBV29-1; d_gene: NA; j_gene: TRBJ1-2; abundance: NA; CDR3nt: TGCAGCGCCGAACCCAGGGTGTACTATGGCTACACCTTC; CDR3aa: CSAEPRVYYGYTF